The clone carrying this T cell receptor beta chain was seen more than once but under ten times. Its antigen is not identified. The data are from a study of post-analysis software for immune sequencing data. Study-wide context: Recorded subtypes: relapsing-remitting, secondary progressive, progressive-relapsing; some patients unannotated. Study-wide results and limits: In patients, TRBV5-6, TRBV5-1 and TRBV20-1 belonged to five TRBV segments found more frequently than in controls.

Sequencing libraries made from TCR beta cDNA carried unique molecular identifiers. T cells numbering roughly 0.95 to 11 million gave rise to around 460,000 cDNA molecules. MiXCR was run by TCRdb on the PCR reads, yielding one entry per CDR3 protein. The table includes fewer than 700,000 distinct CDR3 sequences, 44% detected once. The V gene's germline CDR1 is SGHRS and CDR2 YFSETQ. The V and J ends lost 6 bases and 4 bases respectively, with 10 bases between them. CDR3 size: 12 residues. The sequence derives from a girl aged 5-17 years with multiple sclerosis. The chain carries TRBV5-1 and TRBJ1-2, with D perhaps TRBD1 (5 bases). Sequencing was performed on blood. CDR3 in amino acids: CASTDMVYGYTF. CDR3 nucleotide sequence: TGCGCCAGCACGGACATGGTCTATGGCTACACCTTC. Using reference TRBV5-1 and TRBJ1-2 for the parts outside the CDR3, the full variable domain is KAGVTQTPRYLIKTRGQQVTLSCSPISGHRSVSWYQQTPGQGLQFLFEYFSETQRNKGNFPGRFSGRQFSNSRSEMNVSTLELGDSALYLCASTDMVYGYTFGSGTRLTVV.